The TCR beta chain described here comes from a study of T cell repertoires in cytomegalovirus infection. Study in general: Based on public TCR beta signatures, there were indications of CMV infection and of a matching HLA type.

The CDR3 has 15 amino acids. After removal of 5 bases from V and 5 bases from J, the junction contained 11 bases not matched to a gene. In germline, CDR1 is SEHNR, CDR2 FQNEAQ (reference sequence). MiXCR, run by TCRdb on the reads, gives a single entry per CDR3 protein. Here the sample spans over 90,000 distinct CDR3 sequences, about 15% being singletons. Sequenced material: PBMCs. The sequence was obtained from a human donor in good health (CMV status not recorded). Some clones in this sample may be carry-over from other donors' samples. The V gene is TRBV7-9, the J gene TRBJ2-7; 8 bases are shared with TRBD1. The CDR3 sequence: CASSPRTGTIDEQYF. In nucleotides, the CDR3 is TGTGCCAGCAGCCCACGGACAGGGACAATAGACGAGCAGTACTTC.